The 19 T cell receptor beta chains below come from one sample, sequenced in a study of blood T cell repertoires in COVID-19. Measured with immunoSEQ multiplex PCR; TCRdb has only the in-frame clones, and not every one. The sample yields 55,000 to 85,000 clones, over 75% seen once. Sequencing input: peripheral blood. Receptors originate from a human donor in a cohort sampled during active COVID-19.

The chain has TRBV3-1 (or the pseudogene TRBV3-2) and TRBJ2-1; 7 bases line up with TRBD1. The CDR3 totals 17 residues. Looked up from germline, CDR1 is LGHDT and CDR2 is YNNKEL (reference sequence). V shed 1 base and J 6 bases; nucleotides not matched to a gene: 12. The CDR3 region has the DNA TGTGCCAGCAGCCAAGCCTCTCCGGGACAGAAACCCAATGAGCAGTTCTTC. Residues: CASSQASPGQKPNEQFF.

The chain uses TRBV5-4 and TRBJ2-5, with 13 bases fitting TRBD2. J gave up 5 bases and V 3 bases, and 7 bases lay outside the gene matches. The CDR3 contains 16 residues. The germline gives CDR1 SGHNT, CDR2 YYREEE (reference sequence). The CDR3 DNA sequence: TGTGCCAGCAGCTCCACTAGCGGGGGGGCTCGGGAGACCCAGTACTTC. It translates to CASSSTSGGARETQYF.

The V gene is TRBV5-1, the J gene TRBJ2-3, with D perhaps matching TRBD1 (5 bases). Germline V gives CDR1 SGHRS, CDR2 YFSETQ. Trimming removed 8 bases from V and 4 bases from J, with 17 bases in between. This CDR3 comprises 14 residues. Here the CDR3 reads CASSAGNLADTQYF. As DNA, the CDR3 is TGCGCCAGTTCCGCAGGGAACCTAGCAGATACGCAGTATTTT.

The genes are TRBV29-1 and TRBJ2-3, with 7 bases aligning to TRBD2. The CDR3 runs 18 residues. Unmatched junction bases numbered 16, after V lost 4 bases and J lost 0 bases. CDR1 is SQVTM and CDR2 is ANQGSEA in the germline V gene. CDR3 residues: CSVVILADMKTSTDTQYF. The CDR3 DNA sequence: TGCAGCGTTGTTATCCTAGCGGATATGAAAACTAGCACAGATACGCAGTATTTT.

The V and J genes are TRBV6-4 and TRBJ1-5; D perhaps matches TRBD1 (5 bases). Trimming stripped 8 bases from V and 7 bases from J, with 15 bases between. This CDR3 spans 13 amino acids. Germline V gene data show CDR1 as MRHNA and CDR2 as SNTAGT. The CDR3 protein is CASALGADQPQHF. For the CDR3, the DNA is TGTGCCAGCGCCCTTGGGGCAGACCAGCCCCAGCATTTT.

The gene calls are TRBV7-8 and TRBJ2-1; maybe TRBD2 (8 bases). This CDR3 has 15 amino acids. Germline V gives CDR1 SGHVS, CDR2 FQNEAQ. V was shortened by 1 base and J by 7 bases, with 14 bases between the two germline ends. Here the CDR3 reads CASSLGGRTGNEQFF. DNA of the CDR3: TGTGCCAGCAGCTTAGGCGGGAGGACAGGAAATGAGCAGTTCTTC.

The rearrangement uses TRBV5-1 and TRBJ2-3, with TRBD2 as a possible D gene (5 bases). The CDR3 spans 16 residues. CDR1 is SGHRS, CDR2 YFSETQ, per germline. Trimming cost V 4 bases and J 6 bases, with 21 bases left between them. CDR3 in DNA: TGCGCCAGCAGCCGTACTGGACTGGAGAGATCGGATACGCAGTATTTT. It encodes CASSRTGLERSDTQYF.

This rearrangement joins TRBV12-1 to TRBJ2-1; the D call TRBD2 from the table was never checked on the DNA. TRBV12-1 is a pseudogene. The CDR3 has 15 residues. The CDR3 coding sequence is TGTGCCAGCAGTGGACTAGCGGGAATTCGGATGGGGCAGTTCTTC. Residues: CASSGLAGIRMGQFF.

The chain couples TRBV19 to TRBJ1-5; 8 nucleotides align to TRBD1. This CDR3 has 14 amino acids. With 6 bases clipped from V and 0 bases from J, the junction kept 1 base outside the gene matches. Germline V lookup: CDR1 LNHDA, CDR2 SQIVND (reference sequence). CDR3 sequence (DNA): TGTGCCAGTAGGACAGGGGTTAGCAATCAGCCCCAGCATTTT. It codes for CASRTGVSNQPQHF.

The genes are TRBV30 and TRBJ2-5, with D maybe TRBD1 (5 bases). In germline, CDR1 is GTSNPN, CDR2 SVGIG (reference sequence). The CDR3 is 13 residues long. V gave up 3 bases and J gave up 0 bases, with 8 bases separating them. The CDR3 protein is CAWRRQHQETQYF. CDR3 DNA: TGTGCCTGGAGGAGACAGCACCAAGAGACCCAGTACTTC.

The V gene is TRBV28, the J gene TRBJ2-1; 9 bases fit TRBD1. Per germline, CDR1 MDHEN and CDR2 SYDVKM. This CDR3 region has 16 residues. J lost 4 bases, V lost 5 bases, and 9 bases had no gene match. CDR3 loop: CASSPSDRGEYNEQFF. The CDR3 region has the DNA TGTGCCAGCAGTCCCTCGGACAGGGGCGAGTACAATGAGCAGTTCTTC.

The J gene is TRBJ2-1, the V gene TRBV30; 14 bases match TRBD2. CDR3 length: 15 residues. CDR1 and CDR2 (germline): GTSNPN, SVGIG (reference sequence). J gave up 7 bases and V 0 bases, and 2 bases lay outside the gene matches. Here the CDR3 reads CAWSVGTSGGNEQFF. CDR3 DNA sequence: TGTGCCTGGAGTGTTGGGACTAGCGGGGGAAATGAGCAGTTCTTC. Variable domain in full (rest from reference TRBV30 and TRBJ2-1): SQTIHQWPATLVQPVGSPLSLECTVEGTSNPNLYWYRQAAGRGLQLLFYSVGIGQISSEVPQNLSASRPQDRQFILSSKKLLLSDSGFYLCAWSVGTSGGNEQFFGPGTRLTVL.

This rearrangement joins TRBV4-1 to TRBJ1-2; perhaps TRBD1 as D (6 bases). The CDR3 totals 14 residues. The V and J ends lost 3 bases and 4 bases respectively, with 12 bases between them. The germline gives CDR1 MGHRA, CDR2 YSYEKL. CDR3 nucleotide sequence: TGCGCCAGCAGCCAGCCGGACAGCCGCTATGGCTACACCTTC. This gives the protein CASSQPDSRYGYTF.

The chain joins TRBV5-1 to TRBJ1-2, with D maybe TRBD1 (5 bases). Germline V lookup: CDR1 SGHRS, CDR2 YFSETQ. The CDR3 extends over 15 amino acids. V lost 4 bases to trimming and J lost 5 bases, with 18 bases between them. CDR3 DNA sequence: TGCGCCAGCAGCCCGGATCCGACAGAGACTTATGGCTACACCTTC. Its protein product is CASSPDPTETYGYTF.

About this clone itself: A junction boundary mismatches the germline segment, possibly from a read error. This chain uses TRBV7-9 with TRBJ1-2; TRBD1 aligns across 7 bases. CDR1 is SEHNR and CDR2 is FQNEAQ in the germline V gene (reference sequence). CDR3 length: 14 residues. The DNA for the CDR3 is TGTGCCAGCAGGGCGACCGGGACAGTGGGGCCTGCTCGGTTC. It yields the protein CASRATGTVGPARF.

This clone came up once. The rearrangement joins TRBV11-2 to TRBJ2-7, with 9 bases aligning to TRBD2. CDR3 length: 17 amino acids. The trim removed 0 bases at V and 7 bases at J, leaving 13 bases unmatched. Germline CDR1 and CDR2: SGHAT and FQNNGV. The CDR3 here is CASSLDHERGRAGEQYF. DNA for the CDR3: TGTGCCAGCAGCTTAGATCACGAGCGCGGGAGGGCCGGGGAGCAGTACTTC.

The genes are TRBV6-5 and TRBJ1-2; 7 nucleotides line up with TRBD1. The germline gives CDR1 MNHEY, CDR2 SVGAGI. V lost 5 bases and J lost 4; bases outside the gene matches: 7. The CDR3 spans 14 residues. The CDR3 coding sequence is TGTGCCAGCAGTACCCCGACAGGGACCTATGGCTACACCTTC. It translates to CASSTPTGTYGYTF.

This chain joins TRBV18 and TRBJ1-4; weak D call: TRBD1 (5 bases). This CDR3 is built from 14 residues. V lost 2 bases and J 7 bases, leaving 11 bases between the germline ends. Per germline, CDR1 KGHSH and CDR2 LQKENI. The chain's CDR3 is CASSPIGEGEKLFF. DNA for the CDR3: TGTGCCAGCTCACCAATAGGGGAGGGTGAAAAACTGTTTTTT.

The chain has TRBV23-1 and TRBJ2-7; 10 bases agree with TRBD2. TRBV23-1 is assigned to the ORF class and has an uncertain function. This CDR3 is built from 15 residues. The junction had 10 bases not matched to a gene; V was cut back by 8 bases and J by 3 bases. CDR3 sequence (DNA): TGCGCCAGCGGTCGCGGAGGACTAGCGGACTACGAGCAGTACTTC. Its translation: CASGRGGLADYEQYF.